The 10 T cell receptor beta chains listed next were all sequenced from one sample in a study of blood T cell repertoires in COVID-19. Sequencing was performed with immunoSEQ multiplex PCR; in TCRdb, only in-frame clones are kept and a portion is missing. The data hold some 220,000 clones, with just under 85% observed a single time. The material sequenced was peripheral blood. The receptor set was obtained from a woman aged 60-75 years with active or convalescent COVID-19.

This chain connects TRBV7-2 to TRBJ2-3; 8 bases match TRBD2. From germline, CDR1 is SGHTA and CDR2 FQGNSA. The CDR3 extends over 17 amino acids. The ends lost 0 bases at V and 0 bases at J; junction bases unmatched: 5. The CDR3 reads CASSLASGVPSTDTQYF. The DNA of the CDR3 is TGTGCCAGCAGCTTAGCTAGCGGGGTTCCTAGCACAGATACGCAGTATTTT.

The genes are TRBV6-5 and TRBJ2-7; 10 nucleotides agree with TRBD1. The CDR3 covers 14 residues. The germline V gene has CDR1 MNHEY and CDR2 SVGAGI. With V trimmed by 10 bases and J by 2 bases, 8 bases remained unmatched. CDR3 nucleotides: TGTGCCACAGACCGGGACAGGGGTCCCTACGAGCAGTACTTC. Translated, it gives CATDRDRGPYEQYF.

This rearrangement joins TRBV5-4 to TRBJ2-5; 7 positions match TRBD1. The CDR3 loop spans 16 amino acids. Germline CDR1 and CDR2: SGHNT and YYREEE (reference sequence). The trim removed 4 bases at V and 0 bases at J, leaving 9 bases unmatched. CDR3 region: CASSTPTGRYQETQYF. As DNA, the CDR3 is TGTGCCAGCAGCACACCGACAGGGCGTTACCAAGAGACCCAGTACTTC.

CDR3 DNA sequence: TGTGCCAGCAGTTTACGAGGGGGTGGCGTCAGGCCCCAGCATTTT. It is translated as CASSLRGGGVRPQHF. The chain employs TRBV28 and TRBJ1-5, with TRBD1 as a possible D gene (6 bases). The CDR3 totals 15 residues. Germline loops: CDR1 MDHEN, CDR2 SYDVKM. Deletions cut 2 bases from V and 9 bases from J, with 17 bases between.

This clone was seen a few times. V usage is TRBV2 and J usage is TRBJ2-1, with 13 bases lining up with TRBD2. V was pared by 7 bases and J by 12 bases, with 9 bases of the junction left unmatched. The CDR3 runs 14 residues. Germline values: CDR1 SNHLY, CDR2 FYNNEI. The CDR3 reads CASNGLAGARRQFF. CDR3 nucleotides: TGTGCCAGCAATGGACTAGCGGGAGCTCGTCGGCAGTTCTTC.

V is TRBV19 and J is TRBJ2-7, with 8 positions matching TRBD2. CDR3 length: 15 residues. In germline, CDR1 is LNHDA, CDR2 SQIVND (reference sequence). V was clipped by 5 bases and J by 3 bases; unmatched bases: 9. CDR3 sequence reads: CASSPREGPLYEQYF. Here the CDR3 DNA reads TGTGCCAGTAGTCCACGGGAGGGCCCCCTCTACGAGCAGTACTTC.

This clone has only one observation. CDR3 amino acids: CATSRDPDRASGELFF. The CDR3 DNA reads as TGTGCCACCAGCAGAGATCCCGACAGGGCATCCGGGGAGCTGTTTTTT. The V and J genes are TRBV15 and TRBJ2-2, with 7 bases fitting TRBD1. V trimming: 0 bases; J trimming: 6 bases; junction bases outside the gene matches: 7. CDR3 length: 16 residues. CDR1 is LNHNV and CDR2 is YYDKDF in the germline V gene (reference sequence).

The gene calls are TRBV5-4 and TRBJ2-7, with 8 bases aligning to TRBD1. CDR1 and CDR2 from the germline V gene are SGHNT and YYREEE (reference sequence). The CDR3 extends over 13 amino acids. V dropped 3 bases and J dropped 3; count of bases not matched to a gene: 2. CDR3 protein: CASSWDRNYEQYF. Written as DNA, the CDR3 is TGTGCCAGCAGCTGGGACAGGAACTACGAGCAGTACTTC.

The V call is TRBV11-3, the J call TRBJ1-1; 10 nucleotides agree with TRBD1. J gave up 3 bases and V 5 bases, and 6 bases lay outside the gene matches. This CDR3 has 15 residues. Germline V lookup: CDR1 SGHNT, CDR2 YENEEA. For the CDR3, the DNA is TGTGCCAGCAGCGAATATGGGACAGGGGACACTGAAGCTTTCTTT. Translated, it gives CASSEYGTGDTEAFF.

This clone was seen a handful of times. The chain recombines TRBV28 with TRBJ1-1; no clear D gene. This CDR3 region has 14 residues. Per the germline V gene, CDR1 is MDHEN and CDR2 is SYDVKM. The germline V and J ends were trimmed by 3 bases and 0 bases, with 8 bases remaining between them. The CDR3 nucleotides are TGTGCCAGCAGTTTCAGGTCCATGAACACTGAAGCTTTCTTT. It is translated as CASSFRSMNTEAFF. Full variable domain (outside the CDR3, taken from reference TRBV28 and TRBJ1-1): DVKVTQSSRYLVKRTGEKVFLECVQDMDHENMFWYRQDPGLGLRLIYFSYDVKMKEKGDIPEGYSVSREKKERFSLILESASTNQTSMYLCASSFRSMNTEAFFGQGTRLTVV.